These 26 T cell receptor beta chains were sequenced from one sample in a study of blood T cell repertoires in COVID-19. Assay used: immunoSEQ multiplex PCR; TCRdb lists only in-frame clones, some missing. The data hold 55,000 to 80,000 clones, with approximately 92% observed a single time. The sequenced sample consisted of peripheral blood. The receptors stem from a human donor in a cohort sampled during active COVID-19.

This chain uses TRBV27 with TRBJ2-7, with TRBD2 matching 15 bases. The CDR3 extends over 14 amino acids. Germline V gene data show CDR1 as MNHEY and CDR2 as SMNVEV (reference sequence). The trim removed 6 bases at V and 5 bases at J, leaving 2 bases unmatched. CDR3 sequence reads: CASRGLAGGHEQYF. Here the CDR3 DNA reads TGTGCCAGCAGGGGACTAGCGGGGGGTCACGAGCAGTACTTC.

The chain links TRBV3-1 (or the pseudogene TRBV3-2) to TRBJ2-3; no definite D call. This CDR3 has 16 amino acids. Germline assignment: CDR1 LGHDT and CDR2 YNNKEL (reference sequence). With 4 bases removed from V and 5 bases from J, the gap between germline ends came to 19 bases. The CDR3 DNA follows: TGTGCCAGCAGCCCGAGCATTGACGCAGCGCGAGATACGCAGTATTTT. It translates to CASSPSIDAARDTQYF.

The V and J genes are TRBV7-2 and TRBJ2-1; TRBD2 agrees at 8 bases. The V gene's germline CDR1 is SGHTA and CDR2 FQGNSA. J lost 4 bases, V lost 2 bases, and 4 bases had no gene match. The CDR3 runs 15 residues. As DNA, the CDR3 is TGTGCCAGCAGCTTACCGGGGGGGCCATACAATGAGCAGTTCTTC. Translated: CASSLPGGPYNEQFF.

Of note for this clone: At one end the junction does not follow the germline gene, possibly because of a read error. The J gene is TRBJ1-3, the V gene TRBV4-2; D gene ambiguous. In germline, CDR1 is LGHNA, CDR2 YNFKEQ. CDR3 length: 16 amino acids. In nucleotides, the CDR3 is TGTGCCAGCAGCCAAGATCAACAGATTCTTGGATACACCATATATTTT. Protein sequence: CASSQDQQILGYTIYF.

The V and J genes are TRBV28 and TRBJ2-3; TRBD1 aligns across 7 bases. The germline gives CDR1 MDHEN, CDR2 SYDVKM. Trimming took 7 bases from V and 5 from J; bases not matched to a gene: 9. The CDR3 runs to 14 residues. CDR3 bases: TGTGCCAGCACCACATCCACAGGGGAAGATACGCAGTATTTT. Translating it yields CASTTSTGEDTQYF.

The genes are TRBV18 and TRBJ2-1, with TRBD2 matching over 7 bases. The CDR3 has 16 amino acids. Losses at the gene ends were 5 bases for V and 0 bases for J; bases not matched to a gene: 7. The germline V gene encodes CDR1 KGHSH and CDR2 LQKENI. The CDR3: CASSTVAGSSYNEQFF. The CDR3 DNA reads TGTGCCAGCTCAACCGTAGCGGGTAGCTCCTACAATGAGCAGTTCTTC.

The V and J genes are TRBV10-3 and TRBJ2-5; D remains ambiguous. CDR1 is ENHRY and CDR2 is SYGVKD in the germline V gene. The CDR3 runs to 12 residues. The V gene lost 3 bases and the J gene lost 4 bases, with 6 bases spanning the gap. CDR3 sequence: CAISDGRETQYF. The CDR3 DNA reads as TGTGCCATCAGTGATGGCAGAGAGACCCAGTACTTC.

The V gene is TRBV6-5, the J gene TRBJ2-7; tentative D call: TRBD1 (6 bases). The CDR3 covers 16 residues. Germline V CDR1 and CDR2: MNHEY, SVGAGI. Trimming pared 2 bases from V and 3 bases from J, leaving 17 bases between. In nucleotides, the CDR3 is TGTGCCAGCAGTTACGGTCTCACAGGGTTAGTCTACGAGCAGTACTTC. It is translated as CASSYGLTGLVYEQYF.

The chain joins TRBV4-2 to TRBJ2-7; possible D gene TRBD2, 5 bases. The CDR3 is 15 residues long. Trimming removed 0 bases at V and 6 bases at J, with 15 bases between. CDR1 LGHNA and CDR2 YNFKEQ come from the germline V gene. The CDR3 DNA is TGTGCCAGCAGCCAAGAGCTCGGGGTTCCGGCCGAGCAGTACTTC. Translating gives CASSQELGVPAEQYF.

V and J are TRBV12-3 or TRBV12-4 and TRBJ2-3; D is ambiguous. Trimming stripped 8 bases from V and 3 bases from J, with 6 bases between. This CDR3 region has 11 residues. CDR3 protein: CASSLTDTQYF. Here the CDR3 DNA reads TGTGCCAGCTCCCTGACAGATACGCAGTATTTT.

The chain joins TRBV5-5 to TRBJ1-2, with D possibly TRBD1 on 5 matching bases. The V end lost 4 bases, the J end lost 4 bases, and 14 bases lay between the germline ends. CDR1 is SGHKS, CDR2 YYEKEE, per germline (reference sequence). There are 14 residues in the CDR3. CDR3 nucleotides: TGTGCCAGCAGCCCGAGTACAGGATTCTATGGCTACACCTTC. Its translation: CASSPSTGFYGYTF.

This rearrangement joins TRBV13 to TRBJ2-5; tentatively, D is TRBD2 (5 bases). The CDR3 has 13 amino acids. Trimming cost V 4 bases and J 2 bases, with 8 bases left between them. Germline V gives CDR1 PRHDT, CDR2 FYEKMQ (reference sequence). CDR3 coding DNA: TGTGCCAGCAGCTCAGGACTGCAAGAGACCCAGTACTTC. As protein: CASSSGLQETQYF.

CDR3 DNA sequence: TGTGCCAGCAGCTTGGGGGCCGACATCTATAATTCACCCCTCCACTTT. Its protein is CASSLGADIYNSPLHF. The chain joins TRBV5-4 to TRBJ1-6, with no clear D. CDR1 is SGHNT and CDR2 is YYREEE in the germline V gene (reference sequence). With 0 bases removed from V and 3 bases from J, the gap between germline ends came to 10 bases. The CDR3 is 16 residues long.

The V and J genes are TRBV12-3 or TRBV12-4 and TRBJ1-2, with D unresolved. V was clipped by 4 bases and J by 8 bases, with 14 bases between them. The CDR3 runs 13 residues. The CDR3 DNA follows: TGTGCCAGCAGTTCCAGGCCAGCCCTGGGCTACACCTTC. This encodes CASSSRPALGYTF.

The gene calls are TRBV11-2 and TRBJ1-1; TRBD1 aligns across 7 bases. J gave up 12 bases and V 0 bases, and 7 bases lay outside the gene matches. This CDR3 contains 13 residues. The germline V gene encodes CDR1 SGHAT and CDR2 FQNNGV. CDR3 sequence: CASSLDETGLTFF. CDR3 DNA sequence: TGTGCCAGCAGCTTAGACGAGACAGGGTTGACTTTCTTT.

This chain connects TRBV6-5 to TRBJ2-7; 12 bases match TRBD1. Germline-derived CDR1 and CDR2 are MNHEY and SVGAGI. The CDR3 is 15 amino acids. Trimming took 2 bases from V and 3 from J; bases not matched to a gene: 2. The DNA for the CDR3 is TGTGCCAGCAGTTACCGGGACAGGGGGCACTACGAGCAGTACTTC. Residues: CASSYRDRGHYEQYF.

The chain couples TRBV24-1 to TRBJ2-2; possibly TRBD2 for D (5 bases). The V and J ends lost 9 bases and 7 bases respectively, with 17 bases between them. Germline V CDR1 and CDR2: KGHDR, SFDVKD. The CDR3 runs 14 residues. The CDR3 region is CATRGRGPVGELFF. CDR3 DNA sequence: TGTGCCACCCGGGGTAGAGGGCCTGTCGGGGAGCTGTTTTTT.

V gene TRBV5-1 combines with J gene TRBJ2-3; 7 bases align to TRBD2. In germline, CDR1 is SGHRS, CDR2 YFSETQ. Germline trimming cut 5 bases from V and 2 bases from J; bases unmatched to any gene: 5. CDR3 length: 14 amino acids. This CDR3 reads CASRAGTITDTQYF. DNA for the CDR3: TGCGCCAGCAGAGCGGGAACGATCACAGATACGCAGTATTTT.

The chain recombines TRBV7-2 with TRBJ2-2; D gene ambiguous. The CDR3 length is 16 residues. Trimming took 5 bases from V and 2 from J, leaving 15 bases between them. CDR1 is SGHTA and CDR2 is FQGNSA in the germline V gene. For the CDR3, the DNA is TGTGCCAGCAGCCGCAGTCCCACCTCTAACACCGGGGAGCTGTTTTTT. This gives the protein CASSRSPTSNTGELFF.

This chain uses TRBV7-2 with TRBJ2-5; a weak D match, TRBD2 (5 bases). This CDR3 comprises 12 residues. CDR1 is SGHTA and CDR2 is FQGNSA in the germline V gene. Trimming shortened V by 2 bases and J by 5 bases, and 6 bases separated the two germline ends. Written as DNA, the CDR3 is TGTGCCAGCAGCTTATCTAGCGAGACCCAGTACTTC. Its protein is CASSLSSETQYF.

The chain employs TRBV27 and TRBJ1-6; unclear D gene. The CDR3 contains 15 residues. Germline V gene sequence: CDR1 MNHEY, CDR2 SMNVEV (reference sequence). Trimming pared 4 bases from V and 5 bases from J, leaving 12 bases between. The CDR3 reads CASSSVPGNNSPLHF. CDR3 nucleotides: TGTGCCAGCAGTTCGGTCCCCGGTAATAATTCACCCCTCCACTTT.

The rearrangement links TRBV5-1 to TRBJ2-2; 7 bases fit TRBD1. Trimming took 4 bases from V and 2 from J; bases not matched to a gene: 8. From germline, CDR1 is SGHRS and CDR2 YFSETQ. CDR3 size: 16 residues. The CDR3 region has the DNA TGCGCCAGCAGCGGAAGAGGGGGCGCTAACACCGGGGAGCTGTTTTTT. Translated: CASSGRGGANTGELFF.

V and J are TRBV19 and TRBJ2-7, with TRBD1 as a possible D gene (5 bases). The CDR3 is 16 amino acids. Trimming left V 3 bases short and J 3 bases short, with 18 bases between. CDR1 and CDR2 from the germline V gene are LNHDA and SQIVND (reference sequence). The CDR3 nucleotides read TGTGCCAGTAGTATCCCGGTCGGAGACCAGGGCTACGAGCAGTACTTC. It specifies CASSIPVGDQGYEQYF.

The chain employs TRBV4-2 and TRBJ2-7; D gene unclear. This CDR3 region has 15 residues. The V end was cut by 2 bases, the J end by 2 bases, with 13 bases between. In germline, CDR1 is LGHNA, CDR2 YNFKEQ. The CDR3 sequence is CASSQIYRGAYEQYF. For the CDR3, the DNA is TGTGCCAGCAGCCAAATATACCGCGGAGCCTACGAGCAGTACTTC.

In this sample, this clone turned up once. The chain carries TRBV24-1 and TRBJ1-2; TRBD1 is a possible D gene (6 bases). V lost 4 bases to trimming and J lost 8 bases, with 10 bases between them. CDR1 is KGHDR, CDR2 SFDVKD, per germline. The CDR3 is 12 amino acids. The CDR3 region is CATSDPGQGYTF. The CDR3 bases are TGTGCCACCAGTGACCCAGGACAGGGCTACACCTTC.

Here the CDR3 reads CASSFGTQYEQYF. CDR3 bases: TGTGCCAGCAGTTTCGGGACACAGTACGAGCAGTACTTC. This chain links TRBV27 with TRBJ2-7, with a possible D match to TRBD1 (6 bases). Looked up from germline, CDR1 is MNHEY and CDR2 is SMNVEV (reference sequence). CDR3 length equals 13 residues. Trimming stripped 3 bases from V and 4 bases from J, with 10 bases between.